The following is a TCR beta chain sequence with its context. Its antigen is currently unknown. The junction does not match germline at one end; this may be a read error. The data stem from a study of cytomegalovirus exposure and HLA in healthy donors. The PCR made use of 60 Vbeta and 13 Jbeta primers. Sequencing used immunoSEQ multiplex PCR; TCRdb keeps in-frame clones, though not all of them. The sample has 130,000 or so clones, roughly 80% seen once. Study-wide results and caveats: A later analysis revealed that TCR association rates differed between HLA loci, peaking at DRB1 and bottoming out at HLA-C. Certain indistinguishable V segments, among them TRBV6-2 and TRBV6-3, were excluded.

The germline V gene encodes CDR1 PRHDT and CDR2 FYEKMQ (reference sequence). CDR3 length: 13 amino acids. The receptor was derived from a woman younger than 35 in good health and CMV-seronegative. The chain carries TRBV13 and TRBJ1-1; 7 bases are a match to TRBD1. Material for sequencing was PBMCs. The DNA of the CDR3 is TGTGCCAGCAGCGAGACAGGGAACCCTGAAGCTTTCTTT. Amino acids: CASSETGNPEAFF.